Each of the 10 T cell receptor beta chains below was sequenced from the same sample in a study of blood T cell repertoires in COVID-19. TCRdb keeps only in-frame clones here, not all; method: immunoSEQ multiplex PCR. The sample yields 330,000 or so clones, about 87% seen once. The sequencing input was PBMCs or T cells enriched from blood (not recorded which). These receptors were taken from a man aged 40-49 years in a cohort exposed to, infected with or recovered from COVID-19 (not recorded which).

This chain uses TRBV30 with TRBJ1-5; perhaps TRBD1 as D (5 bases). The CDR3 is 15 amino acids. V lost 0 bases and J lost 0, with 9 bases in between. Germline CDR1 and CDR2: GTSNPN and SVGIG (reference sequence). The DNA of the CDR3 is TGTGCCTGGAGTGTACGGGGGACTAGCAATCAGCCCCAGCATTTT. Amino acids: CAWSVRGTSNQPQHF.

This chain joins TRBV7-2 and TRBJ1-4; a weak D match, TRBD1 (5 bases). The V end was cut by 5 bases, the J end by 0 bases, with 10 bases between. From germline, CDR1 is SGHTA and CDR2 FQGNSA. The CDR3 sequence is 15 residues long. DNA of the CDR3: TGTGCCAGCAGCCCCGACAGTGCAACTAATGAAAAACTGTTTTTT. It specifies CASSPDSATNEKLFF.

The CDR3 sequence is CASSLRTIANTGELFF. CDR3 bases: TGTGCCAGCAGCCTCAGGACAATCGCGAACACCGGGGAGCTGTTTTTT. The chain combines TRBV14 with TRBJ2-2, with D possibly matching TRBD1 (5 bases). The V end lost 4 bases, the J end lost 0 bases, and 12 bases lay between the germline ends. This CDR3 region has 16 residues. The germline gives CDR1 SGHDN, CDR2 FVKESK.

The V and J genes are TRBV5-1 and TRBJ2-1; 7 nucleotides agree with TRBD2. V shed 1 base, J shed 7 bases, and the junction held 17 bases outside the gene matches. Germline values: CDR1 SGHRS, CDR2 YFSETQ. The CDR3 consists of 18 residues. CDR3 residues: CASSLRKEGGVLRNEQFF. Written as DNA, the CDR3 is TGCGCCAGCAGCTTGAGGAAGGAGGGAGGGGTATTAAGGAATGAGCAGTTCTTC.

The rearrangement links TRBV7-9 to TRBJ1-3; 9 nucleotides line up with TRBD1. This CDR3 has 14 residues. Germline loops: CDR1 SEHNR, CDR2 FQNEAQ (reference sequence). Germline trimming cut 8 bases from V and 3 bases from J; bases unmatched to any gene: 5. The CDR3 region has the DNA TGTGCCAGCGGACAGGGGAAGAATGGAAACACCATATATTTT. It yields the protein CASGQGKNGNTIYF.

This clone was seen only once. The chain uses TRBV5-1 and TRBJ2-1, with 13 nucleotides matching TRBD2. Per the germline V gene, CDR1 is SGHRS and CDR2 is YFSETQ. V lost 7 bases and J lost 6; bases outside the gene matches: 7. The CDR3 extends over 15 amino acids. This chain's CDR3 is CASHPGLAGSNEQFF. Here the CDR3 DNA reads TGCGCCAGCCACCCGGGACTAGCGGGAAGCAATGAGCAGTTCTTC.

The V gene is TRBV19, the J gene TRBJ1-6; 12 nucleotides align to TRBD1. The germline V gene has CDR1 LNHDA and CDR2 SQIVND (reference sequence). CDR3 length equals 18 residues. V shed 3 bases and J 7 bases; nucleotides not matched to a gene: 10. This chain's CDR3 is CASSIGPGTGGINSPLHF. The CDR3 DNA follows: TGTGCCAGTAGTATCGGGCCCGGGACAGGGGGCATCAATTCACCCCTCCACTTT.

As DNA, the CDR3 is TGTGCCAGCTCACCCCAGGTGTTCGGCTACACCTTC. Protein sequence: CASSPQVFGYTF. The rearrangement joins TRBV18 to TRBJ1-2; D is ambiguous. This CDR3 has 12 residues. The V and J ends lost 3 bases and 8 bases respectively, with 10 bases between them. Germline CDR1 and CDR2: KGHSH and LQKENI.

V is TRBV6-2 or TRBV6-3 and J is TRBJ1-3, with D maybe TRBD1 (5 bases). Germline CDR1 and CDR2: MNHEY and SVGEGT. Trimming took off 4 bases at V and 0 bases at J, with 10 bases between the two ends. The CDR3 is made up of 15 amino acids. The CDR3 protein is CASSSGGFSGNTIYF. CDR3 nucleotide sequence: TGTGCCAGCAGTTCGGGGGGGTTCTCTGGAAACACCATATATTTT.

This rearrangement joins TRBV2 to TRBJ2-7; no definite D call. This CDR3 region has 17 residues. The V gene lost 3 bases and the J gene lost 0 bases, with 18 bases spanning the gap. Germline loops: CDR1 SNHLY, CDR2 FYNNEI. The CDR3, as DNA: TGTGCCAGCAGTGATTGGGTGACTGTCGGAAGCTCCTACGAGCAGTACTTC. It specifies CASSDWVTVGSSYEQYF.